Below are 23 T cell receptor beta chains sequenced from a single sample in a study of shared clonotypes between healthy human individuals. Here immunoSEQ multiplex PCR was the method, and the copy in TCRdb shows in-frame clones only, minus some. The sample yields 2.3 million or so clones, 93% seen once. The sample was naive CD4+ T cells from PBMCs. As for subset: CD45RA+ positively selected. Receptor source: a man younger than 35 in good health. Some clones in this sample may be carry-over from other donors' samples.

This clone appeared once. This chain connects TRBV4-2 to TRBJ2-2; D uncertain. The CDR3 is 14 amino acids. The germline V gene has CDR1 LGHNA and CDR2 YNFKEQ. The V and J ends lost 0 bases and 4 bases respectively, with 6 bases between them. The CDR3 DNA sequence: TGTGCCAGCAGCCAAGATTACAGCACCGGGGAGCTGTTTTTT. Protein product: CASSQDYSTGELFF.

The CDR3 DNA reads TGTGCCAGTAGTATAGGACCCCCGGCCACGCAGTATTTT. It is translated as CASSIGPPATQYF. The V gene is TRBV19, the J gene TRBJ2-3, with unresolved D. The CDR3 has 13 amino acids. Trimming cost V 1 base and J 9 bases, with 11 bases left between them. CDR1 is LNHDA, CDR2 SQIVND, per germline (reference sequence).

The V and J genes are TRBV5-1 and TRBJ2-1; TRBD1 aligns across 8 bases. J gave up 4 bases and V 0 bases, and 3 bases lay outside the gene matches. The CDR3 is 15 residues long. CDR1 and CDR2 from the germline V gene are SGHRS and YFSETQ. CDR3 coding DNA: TGCGCCAGCAGCTTGGTGGGGGACAGGTACAATGAGCAGTTCTTC. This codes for CASSLVGDRYNEQFF.

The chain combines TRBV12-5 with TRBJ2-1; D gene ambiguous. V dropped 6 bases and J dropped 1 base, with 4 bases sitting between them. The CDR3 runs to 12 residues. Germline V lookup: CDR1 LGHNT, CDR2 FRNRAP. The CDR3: CASGLSYNEQFF. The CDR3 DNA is TGTGCTAGTGGACTTTCCTACAATGAGCAGTTCTTC. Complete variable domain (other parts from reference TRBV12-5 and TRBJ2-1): DARVTQTPRHKVTEMGQEVTMRCQPILGHNTVFWYRQTMMQGLELLAYFRNRAPLDDSGMPKDRFSAEMPDATLATLKIQPSEPRDSAVYFCASGLSYNEQFFGPGTRLTVL.

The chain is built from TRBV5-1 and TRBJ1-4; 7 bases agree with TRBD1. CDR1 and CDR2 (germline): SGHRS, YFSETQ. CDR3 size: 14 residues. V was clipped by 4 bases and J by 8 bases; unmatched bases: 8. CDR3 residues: CASSRNRGGEKLFF. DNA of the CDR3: TGCGCCAGCAGCCGGAACAGGGGTGGAGAAAAACTGTTTTTT.

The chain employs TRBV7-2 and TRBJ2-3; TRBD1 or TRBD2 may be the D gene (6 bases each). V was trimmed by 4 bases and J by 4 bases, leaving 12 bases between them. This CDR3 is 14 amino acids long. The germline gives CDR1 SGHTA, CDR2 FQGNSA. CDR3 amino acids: CASSSLRGADTQYF. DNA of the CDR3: TGTGCCAGCAGCTCTCTAAGGGGGGCAGATACGCAGTATTTT.

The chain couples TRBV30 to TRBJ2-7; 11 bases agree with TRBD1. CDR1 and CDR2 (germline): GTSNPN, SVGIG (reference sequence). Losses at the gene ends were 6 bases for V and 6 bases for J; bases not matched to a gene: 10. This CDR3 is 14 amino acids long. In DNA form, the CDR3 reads TGTGCCTGCCCCCGGGGGGGACAGGGGGTCGAGCAGTACTTC. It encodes CACPRGGQGVEQYF.

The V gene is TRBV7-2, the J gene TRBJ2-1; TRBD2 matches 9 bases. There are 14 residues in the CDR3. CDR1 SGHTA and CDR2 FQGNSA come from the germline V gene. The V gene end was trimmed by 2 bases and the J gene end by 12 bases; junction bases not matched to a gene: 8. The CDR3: CASSLIEAGGSQFF. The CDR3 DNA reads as TGTGCCAGCAGCTTAATCGAAGCGGGAGGATCGCAGTTCTTC.

This chain's CDR3 is CASSLQGRSEAFF. In DNA form, the CDR3 reads TGTGCCAGCAGCCTTCAGGGACGAAGTGAAGCTTTCTTT. This rearrangement joins TRBV14 to TRBJ1-1, with a tentative D call TRBD1 (5 bases). Germline V gene sequence: CDR1 SGHDN, CDR2 FVKESK. The V gene lost 4 bases and the J gene lost 7 bases, with 13 bases spanning the gap. The CDR3 spans 13 residues.

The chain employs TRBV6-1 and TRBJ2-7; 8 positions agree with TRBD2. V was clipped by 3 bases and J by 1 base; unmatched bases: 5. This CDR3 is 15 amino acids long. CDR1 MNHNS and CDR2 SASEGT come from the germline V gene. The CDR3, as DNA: TGTGCCAGCAGTGAGGCTTCTAGCGGGTCCTACGAGCAGTACTTC. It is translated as CASSEASSGSYEQYF.

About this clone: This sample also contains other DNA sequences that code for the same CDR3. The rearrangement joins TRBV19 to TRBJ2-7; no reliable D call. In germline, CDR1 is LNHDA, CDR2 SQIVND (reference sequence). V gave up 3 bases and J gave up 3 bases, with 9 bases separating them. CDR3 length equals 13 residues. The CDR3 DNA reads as TGTGCCAGTAGTATCCCTGGCCGCTACGAGCAGTACTTC. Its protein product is CASSIPGRYEQYF.

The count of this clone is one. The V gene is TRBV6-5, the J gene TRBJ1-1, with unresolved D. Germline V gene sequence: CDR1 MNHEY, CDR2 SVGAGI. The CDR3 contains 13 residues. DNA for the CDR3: TGTGTCTCGAACGACCCAAGAAACACTGAAGCTTTCTTT. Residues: CVSNDPRNTEAFF.

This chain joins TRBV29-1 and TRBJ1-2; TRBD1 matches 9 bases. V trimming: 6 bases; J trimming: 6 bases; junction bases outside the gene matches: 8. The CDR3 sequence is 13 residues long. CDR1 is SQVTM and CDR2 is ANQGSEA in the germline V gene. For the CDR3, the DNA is TGCAGCGTGGGATCCGGGACAGGGAATGGCTACACCTTC. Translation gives CSVGSGTGNGYTF.

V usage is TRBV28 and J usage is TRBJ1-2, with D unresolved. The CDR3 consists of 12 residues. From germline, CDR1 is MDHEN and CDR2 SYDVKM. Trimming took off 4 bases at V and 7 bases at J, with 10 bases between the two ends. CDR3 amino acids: CASSSPPRGYTF. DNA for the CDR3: TGTGCCAGCAGTTCCCCCCCGCGTGGCTACACCTTC.

The CDR3 nucleotides read TGTGCCAGCAGTGACCTAAGGTACGAGCAGTACTTC. Translation: CASSDLRYEQYF. The genes are TRBV6-1 and TRBJ2-7; no firm D call. This CDR3 is built from 12 residues. V lost 3 bases, J lost 4 bases, and 7 bases lay in between. Germline V gene sequence: CDR1 MNHNS, CDR2 SASEGT.

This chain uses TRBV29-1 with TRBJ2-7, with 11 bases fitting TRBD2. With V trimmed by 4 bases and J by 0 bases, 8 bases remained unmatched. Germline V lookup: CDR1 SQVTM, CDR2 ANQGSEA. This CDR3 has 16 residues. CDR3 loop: CSVVVLAGDSSYEQYF. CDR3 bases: TGCAGCGTTGTGGTACTAGCGGGGGATAGCTCCTACGAGCAGTACTTC.

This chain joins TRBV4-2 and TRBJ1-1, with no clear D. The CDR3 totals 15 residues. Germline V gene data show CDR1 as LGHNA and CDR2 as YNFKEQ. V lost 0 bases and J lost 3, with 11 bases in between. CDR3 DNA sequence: TGTGCCAGCAGCCAAGATCAATTAAGGGACACTGAAGCTTTCTTT. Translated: CASSQDQLRDTEAFF.

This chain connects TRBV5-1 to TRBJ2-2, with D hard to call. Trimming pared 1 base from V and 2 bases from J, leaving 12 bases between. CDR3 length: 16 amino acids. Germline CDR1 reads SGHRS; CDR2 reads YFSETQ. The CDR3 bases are TGCGCCAGCAGCTTGAGGCCAGACTTCAACACCGGGGAGCTGTTTTTT. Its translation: CASSLRPDFNTGELFF.

The CDR3 region has the DNA TGTGCCACCAGCAGAGATAGGGAGACTAACACTGAAGCTTTCTTT. Residues: CATSRDRETNTEAFF. This sequence joins TRBV15 and TRBJ1-1; D is unresolved. Trimming removed 0 bases from V and 2 bases from J, with 10 bases in between. CDR1 LNHNV and CDR2 YYDKDF come from the germline V gene (reference sequence). This CDR3 region has 15 residues.

CDR3 loop: CASRRDTIYF. The CDR3 nucleotides read TGTGCCAGCAGGAGAGACACCATATATTTT. The V and J genes are TRBV6-1 and TRBJ1-3; no reliable D call. Trimming left V 6 bases short and J 8 bases short, with 5 bases between. Germline V gives CDR1 MNHNS, CDR2 SASEGT. This CDR3 region has 10 residues.

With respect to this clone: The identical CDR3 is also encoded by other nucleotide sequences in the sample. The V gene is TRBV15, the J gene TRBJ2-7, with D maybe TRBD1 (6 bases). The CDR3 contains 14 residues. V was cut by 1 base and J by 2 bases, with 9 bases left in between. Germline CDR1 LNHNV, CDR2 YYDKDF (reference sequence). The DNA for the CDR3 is TGTGCCACCAGCAGAGCTGGGGGCCCCTACGAGCAGTACTTC. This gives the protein CATSRAGGPYEQYF.

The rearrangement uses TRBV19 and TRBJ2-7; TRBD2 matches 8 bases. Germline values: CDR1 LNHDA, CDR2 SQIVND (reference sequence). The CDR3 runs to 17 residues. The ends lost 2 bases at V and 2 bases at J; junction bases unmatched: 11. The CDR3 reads CASSILGSGDVTYEQYF. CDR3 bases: TGTGCCAGTAGTATACTTGGTAGCGGGGACGTAACCTACGAGCAGTACTTC.

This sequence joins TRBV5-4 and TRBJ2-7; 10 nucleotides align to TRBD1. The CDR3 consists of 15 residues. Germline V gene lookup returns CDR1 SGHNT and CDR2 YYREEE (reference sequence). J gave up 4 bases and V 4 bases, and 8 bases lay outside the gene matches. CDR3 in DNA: TGTGCCAGCAGCCCGACGGGACAGGGGTTGTACGAGCAGTACTTC. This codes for CASSPTGQGLYEQYF.